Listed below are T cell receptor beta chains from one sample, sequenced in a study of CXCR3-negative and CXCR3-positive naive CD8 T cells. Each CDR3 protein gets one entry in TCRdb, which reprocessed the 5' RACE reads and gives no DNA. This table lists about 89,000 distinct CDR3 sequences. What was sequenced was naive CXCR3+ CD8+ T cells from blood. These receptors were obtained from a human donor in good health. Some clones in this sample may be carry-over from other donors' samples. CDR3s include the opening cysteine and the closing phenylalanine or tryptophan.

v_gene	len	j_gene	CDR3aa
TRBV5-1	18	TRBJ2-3	CASSSGPFRGTSTDTQYF
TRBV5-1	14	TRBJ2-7	CASSLGGLHYEQYF
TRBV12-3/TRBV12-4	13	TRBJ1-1	CASSLRQVLQAFF
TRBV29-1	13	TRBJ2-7	CSVDGTGTYEQYF
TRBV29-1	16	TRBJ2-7	CSVKTPGQGSSYEQYF
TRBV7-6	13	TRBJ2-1	CASSLGSDNEQFF
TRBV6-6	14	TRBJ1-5	CASSGPQGAQPQHF
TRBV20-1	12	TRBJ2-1	CSADREYNEQFF
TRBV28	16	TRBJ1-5	CASSTLQGALNQPQHF
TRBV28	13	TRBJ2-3	CASSLIETDTQYF
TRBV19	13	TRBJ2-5	CASSIASTGAQYF
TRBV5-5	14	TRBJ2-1	CASSSGGTYNEQFF
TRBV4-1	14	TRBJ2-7	CASSLQRSSYEQYF
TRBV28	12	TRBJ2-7	CASSFVNYEQYF
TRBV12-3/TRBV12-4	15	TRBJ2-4	CASTPPGVGGNIQYF
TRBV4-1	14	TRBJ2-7	CASSRPGQGSEQYF
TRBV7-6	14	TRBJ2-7	CASSLQGAHYEQYF
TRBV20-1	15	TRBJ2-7	CSARDLSGGPYEQYF
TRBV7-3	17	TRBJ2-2	CASSWFGGDDSGGELFF
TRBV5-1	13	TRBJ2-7	CASSWGDLYEQYF
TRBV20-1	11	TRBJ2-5	CSAPLQETQYF
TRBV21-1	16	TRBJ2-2	CASSTSGQPITGELFF
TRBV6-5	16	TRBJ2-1	CASSYSGGLAGYEQFF
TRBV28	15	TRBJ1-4	CASSRRTAVNEKLFF
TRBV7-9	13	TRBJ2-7	CASSLVPHYEQYF
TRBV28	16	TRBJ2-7	CASSLWGEGGAYEQYF
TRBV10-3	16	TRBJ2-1	CAIKTVAGAPDNEQFF
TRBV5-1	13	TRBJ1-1	CASSLVGITEAFF
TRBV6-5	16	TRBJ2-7	CASSYSQGYRHYEQYF
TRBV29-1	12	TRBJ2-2	CSVTPNTGELFF
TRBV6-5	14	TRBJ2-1	CASSSMTGYNEQFF
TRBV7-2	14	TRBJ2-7	CASSLVDRGNEQYF
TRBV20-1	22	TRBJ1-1	CSARERDRTGPVPAVRNTEAFF
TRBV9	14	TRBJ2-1	CASSSEGTRDEQFF
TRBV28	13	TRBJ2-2	CASSKLVTGELFF
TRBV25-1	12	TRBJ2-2	CASREATGELFF
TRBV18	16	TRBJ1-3	CASSPWADDSGNTIYF
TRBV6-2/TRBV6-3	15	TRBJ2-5	CASTLRTDGKETQYF
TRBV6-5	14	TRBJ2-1	CASIEAGGYNEQFF
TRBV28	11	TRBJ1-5	CASGPYQPQHF